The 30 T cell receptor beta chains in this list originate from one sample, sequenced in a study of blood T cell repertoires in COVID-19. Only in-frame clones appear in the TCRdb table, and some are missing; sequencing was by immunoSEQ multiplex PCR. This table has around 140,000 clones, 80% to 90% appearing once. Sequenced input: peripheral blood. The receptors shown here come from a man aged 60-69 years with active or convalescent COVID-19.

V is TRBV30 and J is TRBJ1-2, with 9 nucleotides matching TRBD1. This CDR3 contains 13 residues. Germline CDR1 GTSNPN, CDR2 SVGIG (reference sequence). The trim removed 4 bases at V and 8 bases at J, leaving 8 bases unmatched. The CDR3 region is CAWTLGQGRGYTF. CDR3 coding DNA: TGTGCCTGGACTCTAGGACAGGGGAGAGGCTACACCTTC.

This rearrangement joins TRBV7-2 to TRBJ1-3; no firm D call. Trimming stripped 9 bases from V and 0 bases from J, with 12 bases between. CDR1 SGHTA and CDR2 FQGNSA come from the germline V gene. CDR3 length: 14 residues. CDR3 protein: CASNRLSSGNTIYF. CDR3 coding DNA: TGTGCCAGTAATAGATTGAGCTCTGGAAACACCATATATTTT.

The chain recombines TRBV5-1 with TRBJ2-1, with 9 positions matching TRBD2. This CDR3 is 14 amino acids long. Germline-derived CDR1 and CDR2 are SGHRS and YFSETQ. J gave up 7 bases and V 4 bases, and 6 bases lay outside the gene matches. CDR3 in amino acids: CASSPGLAPNEQFF. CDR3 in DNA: TGCGCCAGCAGCCCAGGACTAGCGCCGAATGAGCAGTTCTTC.

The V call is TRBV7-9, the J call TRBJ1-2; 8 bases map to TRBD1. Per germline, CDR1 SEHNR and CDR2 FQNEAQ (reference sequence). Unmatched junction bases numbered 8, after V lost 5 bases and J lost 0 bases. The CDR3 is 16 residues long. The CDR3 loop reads CASSDGTGRPNYGYTF. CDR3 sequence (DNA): TGTGCCAGCAGCGACGGGACAGGTCGTCCTAACTATGGCTACACCTTC.

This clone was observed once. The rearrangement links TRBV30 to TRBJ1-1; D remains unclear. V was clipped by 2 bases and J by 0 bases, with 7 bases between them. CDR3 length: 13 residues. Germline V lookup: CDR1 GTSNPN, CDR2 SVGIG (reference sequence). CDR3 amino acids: CAWSFPMNTEAFF. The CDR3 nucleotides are TGTGCCTGGAGTTTCCCAATGAACACTGAAGCTTTCTTT. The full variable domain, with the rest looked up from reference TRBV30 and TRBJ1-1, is SQTIHQWPATLVQPVGSPLSLECTVEGTSNPNLYWYRQAAGRGLQLLFYSVGIGQISSEVPQNLSASRPQDRQFILSSKKLLLSDSGFYLCAWSFPMNTEAFFGQGTRLTVV.

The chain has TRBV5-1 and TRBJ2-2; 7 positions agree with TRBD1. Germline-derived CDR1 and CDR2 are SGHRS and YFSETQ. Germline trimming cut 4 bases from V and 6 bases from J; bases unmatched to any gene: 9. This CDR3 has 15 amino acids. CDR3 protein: CASSPDRTTSGELFF. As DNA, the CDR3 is TGCGCCAGCAGCCCGGACAGGACAACGTCCGGGGAGCTGTTTTTT. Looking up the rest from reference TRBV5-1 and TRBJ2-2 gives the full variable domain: KAGVTQTPRYLIKTRGQQVTLSCSPISGHRSVSWYQQTPGQGLQFLFEYFSETQRNKGNFPGRFSGRQFSNSRSEMNVSTLELGDSALYLCASSPDRTTSGELFFGEGSRLTVL.

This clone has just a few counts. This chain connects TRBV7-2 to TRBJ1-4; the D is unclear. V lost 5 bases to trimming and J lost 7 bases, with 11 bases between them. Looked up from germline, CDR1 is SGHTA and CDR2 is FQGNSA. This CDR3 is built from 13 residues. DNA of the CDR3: TGTGCCAGCAGCCGTGGAGGGAGTGAAAAACTGTTTTTT. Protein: CASSRGGSEKLFF.

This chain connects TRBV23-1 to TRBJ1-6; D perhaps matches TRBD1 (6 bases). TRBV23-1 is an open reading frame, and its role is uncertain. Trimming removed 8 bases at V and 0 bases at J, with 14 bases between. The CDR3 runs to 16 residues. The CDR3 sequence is CASLGAPSSYNSPLHF. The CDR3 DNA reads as TGCGCCAGCTTGGGGGCCCCTAGCTCCTATAATTCACCCCTCCACTTT.

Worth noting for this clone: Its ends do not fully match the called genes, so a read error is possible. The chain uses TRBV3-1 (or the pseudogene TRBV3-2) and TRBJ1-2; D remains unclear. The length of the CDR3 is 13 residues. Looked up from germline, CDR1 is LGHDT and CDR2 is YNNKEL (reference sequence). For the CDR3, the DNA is TGTGCCAGCAGCCAAGACGGGGTCGGGATTTTGGACTTC. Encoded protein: CASSQDGVGILDF.

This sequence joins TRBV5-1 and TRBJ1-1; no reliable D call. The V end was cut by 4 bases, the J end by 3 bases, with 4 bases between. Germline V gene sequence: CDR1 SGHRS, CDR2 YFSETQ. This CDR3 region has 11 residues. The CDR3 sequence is CASSADTEAFF. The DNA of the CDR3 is TGCGCCAGCAGCGCGGACACTGAAGCTTTCTTT.

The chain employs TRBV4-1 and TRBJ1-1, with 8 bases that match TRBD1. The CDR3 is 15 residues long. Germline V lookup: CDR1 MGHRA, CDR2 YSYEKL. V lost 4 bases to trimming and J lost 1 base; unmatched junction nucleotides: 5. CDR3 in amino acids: CASSRGQGPNTEAFF. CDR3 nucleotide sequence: TGCGCCAGCAGCCGCGGACAGGGACCGAACACTGAAGCTTTCTTT.

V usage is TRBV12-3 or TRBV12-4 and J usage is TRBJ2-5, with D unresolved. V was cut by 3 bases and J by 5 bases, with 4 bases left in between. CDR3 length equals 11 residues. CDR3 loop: CASSFEETQYF. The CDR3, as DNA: TGTGCCAGCAGTTTTGAGGAGACCCAGTACTTC.

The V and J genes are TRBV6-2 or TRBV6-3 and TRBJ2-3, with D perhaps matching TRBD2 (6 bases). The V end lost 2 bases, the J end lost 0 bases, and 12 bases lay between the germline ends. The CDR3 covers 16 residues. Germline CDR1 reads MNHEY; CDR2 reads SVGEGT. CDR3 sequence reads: CASSYPGTASTDTQYF. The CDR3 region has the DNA TGTGCCAGCAGTTACCCAGGGACTGCTAGCACAGATACGCAGTATTTT.

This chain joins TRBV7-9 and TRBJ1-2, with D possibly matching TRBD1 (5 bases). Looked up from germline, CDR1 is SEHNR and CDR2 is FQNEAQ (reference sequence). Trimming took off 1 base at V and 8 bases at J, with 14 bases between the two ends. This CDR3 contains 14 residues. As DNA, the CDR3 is TGTGCCAGCAGCTTAGGAGCAGGGCAATCAGGCTACACCTTC. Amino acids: CASSLGAGQSGYTF.

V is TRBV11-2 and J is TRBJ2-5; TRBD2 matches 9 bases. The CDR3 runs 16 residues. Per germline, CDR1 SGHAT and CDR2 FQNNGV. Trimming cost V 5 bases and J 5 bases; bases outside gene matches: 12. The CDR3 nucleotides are TGTGCCAGCAGCCGCGGGGGTAGCGGGGGTTATGAGACCCAGTACTTC. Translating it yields CASSRGGSGGYETQYF.

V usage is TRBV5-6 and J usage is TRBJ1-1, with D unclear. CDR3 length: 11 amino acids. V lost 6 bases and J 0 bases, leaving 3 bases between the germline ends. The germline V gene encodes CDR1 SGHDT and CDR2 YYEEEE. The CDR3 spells CASTLNTEAFF. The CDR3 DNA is TGTGCCAGCACATTGAACACTGAAGCTTTCTTT.

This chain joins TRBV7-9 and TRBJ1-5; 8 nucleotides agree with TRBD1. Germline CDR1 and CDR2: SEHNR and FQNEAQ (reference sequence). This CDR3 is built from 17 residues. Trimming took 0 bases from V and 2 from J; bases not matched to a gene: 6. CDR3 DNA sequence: TGTGCCAGCAGCTTAGCCCAGGGGGCGCGGGGCAATCAGCCCCAGCATTTT. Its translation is CASSLAQGARGNQPQHF.

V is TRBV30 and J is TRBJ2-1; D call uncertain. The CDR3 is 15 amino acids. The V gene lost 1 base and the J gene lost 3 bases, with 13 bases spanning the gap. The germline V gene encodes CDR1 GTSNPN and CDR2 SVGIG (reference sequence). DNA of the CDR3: TGTGCCTGGAGTGGCGTCTCGACGGGCTACAATGAGCAGTTCTTC. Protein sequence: CAWSGVSTGYNEQFF.

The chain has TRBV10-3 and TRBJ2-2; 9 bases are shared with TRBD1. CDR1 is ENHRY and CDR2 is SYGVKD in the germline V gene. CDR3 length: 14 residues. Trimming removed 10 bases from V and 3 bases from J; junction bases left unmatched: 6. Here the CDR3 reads CATNRGLDTGELFF. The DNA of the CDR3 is TGTGCCACCAACAGGGGGCTGGACACCGGGGAGCTGTTTTTT.

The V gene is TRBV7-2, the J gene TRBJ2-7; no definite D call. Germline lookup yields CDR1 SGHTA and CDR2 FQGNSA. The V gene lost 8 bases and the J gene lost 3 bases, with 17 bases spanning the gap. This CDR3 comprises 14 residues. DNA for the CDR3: TGTGCCAGCGCGTCCGCCCTCCTACTCTACGAGCAGTACTTC. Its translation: CASASALLLYEQYF.

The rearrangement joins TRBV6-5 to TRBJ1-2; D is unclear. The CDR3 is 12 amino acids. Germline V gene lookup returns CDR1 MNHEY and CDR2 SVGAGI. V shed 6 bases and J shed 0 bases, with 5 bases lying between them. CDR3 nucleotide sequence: TGTGCCAGCAGGGACTCTAACTATGGCTACACCTTC. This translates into CASRDSNYGYTF.

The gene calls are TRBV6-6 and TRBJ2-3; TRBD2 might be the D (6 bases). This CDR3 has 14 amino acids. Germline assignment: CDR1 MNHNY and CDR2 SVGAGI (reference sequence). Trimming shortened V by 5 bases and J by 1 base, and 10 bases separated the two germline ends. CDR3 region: CASSPRGGTDTQYF. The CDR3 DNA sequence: TGTGCCAGCAGTCCGCGGGGCGGCACAGATACGCAGTATTTT.

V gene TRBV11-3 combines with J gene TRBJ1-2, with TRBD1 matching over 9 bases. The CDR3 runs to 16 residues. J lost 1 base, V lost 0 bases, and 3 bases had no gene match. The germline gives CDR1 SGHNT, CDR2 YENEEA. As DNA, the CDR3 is TGTGCCAGCAGCTTAGATGCGGACAGGGGTAACTATGGCTACACCTTC. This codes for CASSLDADRGNYGYTF.

The CDR3 region is CASSLDSVIPNYGYTF. CDR3 nucleotides: TGTGCCAGCAGCTTGGATTCGGTCATTCCAAACTATGGCTACACCTTC. The chain couples TRBV5-4 to TRBJ1-2; D not resolved. This CDR3 has 16 amino acids. The V gene's germline CDR1 is SGHNT and CDR2 YYREEE (reference sequence). V lost 0 bases to trimming and J lost 2 bases, with 14 bases between them.

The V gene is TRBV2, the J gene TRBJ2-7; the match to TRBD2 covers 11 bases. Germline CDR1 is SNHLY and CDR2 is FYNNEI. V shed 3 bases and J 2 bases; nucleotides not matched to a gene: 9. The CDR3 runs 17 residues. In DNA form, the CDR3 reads TGTGCCAGCAGTGATGCGCCTAGCGGGGGGACTACCTACGAGCAGTACTTC. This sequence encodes CASSDAPSGGTTYEQYF.

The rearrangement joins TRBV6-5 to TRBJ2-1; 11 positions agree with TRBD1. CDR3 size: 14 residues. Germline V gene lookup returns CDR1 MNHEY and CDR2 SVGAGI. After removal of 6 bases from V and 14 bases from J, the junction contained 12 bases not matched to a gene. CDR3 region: CASRETGTGGDKFF. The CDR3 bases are TGTGCCAGCAGAGAGACCGGGACAGGGGGGGATAAGTTCTTC.

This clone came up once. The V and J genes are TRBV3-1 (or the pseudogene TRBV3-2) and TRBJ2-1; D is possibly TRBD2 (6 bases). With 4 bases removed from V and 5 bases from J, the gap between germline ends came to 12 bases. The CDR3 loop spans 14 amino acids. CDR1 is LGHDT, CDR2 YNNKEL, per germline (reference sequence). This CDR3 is CASSRPGLNNEQFF. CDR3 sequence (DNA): TGTGCCAGCAGCCGACCGGGACTCAACAATGAGCAGTTCTTC.

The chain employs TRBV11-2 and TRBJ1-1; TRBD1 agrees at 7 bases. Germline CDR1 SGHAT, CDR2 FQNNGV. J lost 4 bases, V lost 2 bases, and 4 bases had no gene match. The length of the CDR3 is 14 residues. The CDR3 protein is CASSLTGEATEAFF. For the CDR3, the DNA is TGTGCCAGCAGCTTAACAGGGGAAGCCACTGAAGCTTTCTTT.

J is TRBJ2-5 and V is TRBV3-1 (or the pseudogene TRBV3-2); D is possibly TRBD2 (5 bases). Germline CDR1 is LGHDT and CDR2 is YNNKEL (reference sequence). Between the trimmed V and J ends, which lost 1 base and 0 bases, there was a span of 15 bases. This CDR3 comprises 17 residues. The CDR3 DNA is TGTGCCAGCAGCCAAGGGGAGTCTGCTCAAGACCAAGAGACCCAGTACTTC. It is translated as CASSQGESAQDQETQYF.

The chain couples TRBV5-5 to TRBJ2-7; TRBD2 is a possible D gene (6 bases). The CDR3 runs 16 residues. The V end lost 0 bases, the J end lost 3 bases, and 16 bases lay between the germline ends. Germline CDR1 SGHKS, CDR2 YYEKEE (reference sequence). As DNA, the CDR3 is TGTGCCAGCAGCTTGGCCAGGGTAGATAGCGGCTACGAGCAGTACGTC. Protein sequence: CASSLARVDSGYEQYV.